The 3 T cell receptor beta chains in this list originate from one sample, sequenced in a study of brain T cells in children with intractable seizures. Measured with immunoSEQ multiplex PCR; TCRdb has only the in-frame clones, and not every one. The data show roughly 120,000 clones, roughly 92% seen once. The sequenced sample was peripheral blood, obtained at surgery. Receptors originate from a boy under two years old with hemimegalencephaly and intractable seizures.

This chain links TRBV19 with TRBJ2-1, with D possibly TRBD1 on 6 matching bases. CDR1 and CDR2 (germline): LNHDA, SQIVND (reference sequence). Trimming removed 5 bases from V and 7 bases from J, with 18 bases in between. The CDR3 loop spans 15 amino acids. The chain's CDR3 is CASSGGGRHGNEQFF. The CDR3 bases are TGTGCCAGTAGTGGTGGGGGCCGCCACGGGAATGAGCAGTTCTTC. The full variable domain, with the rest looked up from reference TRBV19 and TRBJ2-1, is DGGITQSPKYLFRKEGQNVTLSCEQNLNHDAMYWYRQDPGQGLRLIYYSQIVNDFQKGDIAEGYSVSREKKESFPLTVTSAQKNPTAFYLCASSGGGRHGNEQFFGPGTRLTVL.

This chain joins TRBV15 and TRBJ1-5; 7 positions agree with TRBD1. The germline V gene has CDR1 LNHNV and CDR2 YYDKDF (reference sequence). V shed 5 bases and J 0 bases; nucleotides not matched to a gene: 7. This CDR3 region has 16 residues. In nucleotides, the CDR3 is TGTGCCACCAGCGGATCGACAGGGAATAGCAATCAGCCCCAGCATTTT. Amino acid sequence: CATSGSTGNSNQPQHF. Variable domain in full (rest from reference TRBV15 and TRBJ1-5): DAMVIQNPRYQVTQFGKPVTLSCSQTLNHNVMYWYQQKSSQAPKLLFHYYDKDFNNEADTPDNFQSRRPNTSFCFLDIRSPGLGDTAMYLCATSGSTGNSNQPQHFGDGTRLSIL.

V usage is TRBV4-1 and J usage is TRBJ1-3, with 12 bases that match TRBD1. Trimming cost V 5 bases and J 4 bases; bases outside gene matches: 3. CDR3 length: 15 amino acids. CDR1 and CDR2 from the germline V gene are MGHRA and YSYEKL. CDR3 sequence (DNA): TGCGCCAGCAGCTACGGGACAGGGGGCGGAAACACCATATATTTT. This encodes CASSYGTGGGNTIYF.